What follows are 26 T cell receptor beta chains derived from one specimen sequenced in a study of vaccination effects on CD4 cells after COVID-19. Profiled with immunoSEQ multiplex PCR; TCRdb holds only in-frame clones, not every one. This table holds tens of thousands of clones, approximately 70% found once. Their antigen targets remain unknown. After more than 8 days in culture, the CD4+ T cells were isolated. The sequenced sample was CD4+ T cells from PBMCs cultured without peptide, obtained before COVID-19 vaccination. These receptor sequences come from a human donor who had a prior SARS-CoV-2 infection.

The chain carries TRBV6-6 and TRBJ2-7, with no clear D. The CDR3 is made up of 12 amino acids. From germline, CDR1 is MNHNY and CDR2 SVGAGI (reference sequence). Trimming cost V 2 bases and J 6 bases, with 8 bases left between them. CDR3 sequence: CASSYLSGEQYF. The DNA for the CDR3 is TGTGCCAGCAGTTACCTGTCCGGCGAGCAGTACTTC.

This clone was seen a few times. The rearrangement links TRBV7-9 to TRBJ2-4; D remains ambiguous. The CDR3 sequence is 15 residues long. Germline V gene lookup returns CDR1 SEHNR and CDR2 FQNEAQ (reference sequence). V gave up 2 bases and J gave up 6 bases, with 14 bases separating them. CDR3 amino acids: CASSLRFSGGNIQYF. The CDR3 bases are TGTGCCAGCAGCTTAAGATTTTCGGGCGGAAACATTCAGTACTTC.

The genes are TRBV9 and TRBJ2-7; tentatively, D is TRBD2 (5 bases). In germline, CDR1 is SGDLS, CDR2 YYNGEE. Trimming stripped 0 bases from V and 6 bases from J, with 10 bases between. The CDR3 length is 13 residues. CDR3 residues: CASSVESRGEQYF. DNA for the CDR3: TGTGCCAGCAGCGTAGAATCCCGGGGCGAGCAGTACTTC.

The CDR3 DNA is TGTGCCATCAGCGGGACAGGGGGCAGGTCTGGAAACACCATATATTTT. Protein product: CAISGTGGRSGNTIYF. The chain has TRBV10-3 and TRBJ1-3; 12 bases line up with TRBD1. CDR3 length equals 16 residues. The germline CDR1 and CDR2 sequences are ENHRY and SYGVKD. V shed 6 bases and J 1 base; nucleotides not matched to a gene: 4.

The rearrangement joins TRBV10-3 to TRBJ1-1; unclear D gene. This CDR3 is built from 14 residues. The germline V and J ends were trimmed by 1 base and 6 bases, with 12 bases remaining between them. Per the germline V gene, CDR1 is ENHRY and CDR2 is SYGVKD. CDR3 region: CAISELPGIAEAFF. The CDR3 region has the DNA TGTGCCATCAGTGAGTTACCAGGCATCGCTGAAGCTTTCTTT.

This rearrangement joins TRBV6-1 to TRBJ2-7; TRBD1 matches at 7 bases. From germline, CDR1 is MNHNS and CDR2 SASEGT. V lost 2 bases and J lost 0; bases outside the gene matches: 7. This CDR3 has 16 residues. For the CDR3, the DNA is TGTGCCAGCAGTGAAACCCTCTGGGACAGCTCCTACGAGCAGTACTTC. This gives the protein CASSETLWDSSYEQYF.

The V and J genes are TRBV3-1 (or the pseudogene TRBV3-2) and TRBJ2-7; TRBD2 aligns across 9 bases. The CDR3 covers 16 residues. Germline V gene sequence: CDR1 LGHDT, CDR2 YNNKEL (reference sequence). The V and J ends lost 0 bases and 5 bases, in that order; junction bases with no gene match: 8. CDR3 sequence: CASSQEGISGSHEQYF. In nucleotides, the CDR3 is TGTGCCAGCAGCCAAGAGGGGATTAGCGGGAGTCACGAGCAGTACTTC.

This chain joins TRBV6-2 or TRBV6-3 and TRBJ2-3; TRBD2 matches 8 bases. Trimming at V came to 1 base and at J to 2 bases, leaving 8 bases not matched to a gene. CDR1 and CDR2 from the germline V gene are MNHEY and SVGEGT. The CDR3 covers 17 residues. The CDR3 DNA sequence: TGTGCCAGCAGTTACTGGACTCCAGCGGGGGACACAGATACGCAGTATTTT. This translates into CASSYWTPAGDTDTQYF.

This clone has more than one count but fewer than ten. The J gene is TRBJ2-3, the V gene TRBV2; D could derive from TRBD1 or TRBD2 (5 bases each). The germline gives CDR1 SNHLY, CDR2 FYNNEI. The CDR3 consists of 11 residues. V lost 3 bases and J 9 bases, leaving 7 bases between the germline ends. CDR3 in amino acids: CASSDEGTQYF. The CDR3 bases are TGTGCCAGCAGTGACGAGGGGACGCAGTATTTT. Full variable domain (rest looked up from reference TRBV2 and TRBJ2-3): EPEVTQTPSHQVTQMGQEVILRCVPISNHLYFYWYRQILGQKVEFLVSFYNNEISEKSEIFDDQFSVERPDGSNFTLKIRSTKLEDSAMYFCASSDEGTQYFGPGTRLTVL.

V usage is TRBV19 and J usage is TRBJ2-2, with TRBD1 as a possible D gene (5 bases). The CDR3 runs 16 residues. The ends were cut back, 1 base at V and 2 bases at J, with 11 bases in the middle. Looked up from germline, CDR1 is LNHDA and CDR2 is SQIVND (reference sequence). The CDR3 loop reads CASSIVGAKNTGELFF. The CDR3 coding sequence is TGTGCCAGTAGTATAGTTGGGGCGAAAAACACCGGGGAGCTGTTTTTT.

The chain combines TRBV4-3 with TRBJ2-3; maybe TRBD2 (5 bases). CDR1 is LGHNA, CDR2 YSLEER, per germline. This CDR3 has 18 amino acids. With 3 bases removed from V and 2 bases from J, the gap between germline ends came to 21 bases. This CDR3 reads CASSQTPSSLEITDTQYF. CDR3 in DNA: TGCGCCAGCAGCCAGACCCCCTCTAGCTTAGAGATCACAGATACGCAGTATTTT.

The chain combines TRBV5-1 with TRBJ2-1; 13 bases line up with TRBD2. The ends lost 4 bases at V and 10 bases at J; junction bases unmatched: 14. This CDR3 has 17 residues. The V gene's germline CDR1 is SGHRS and CDR2 YFSETQ. The CDR3 loop is CASSQYSGTSGNAEQFF. Written as DNA, the CDR3 is TGCGCCAGCAGCCAGTACTCCGGGACTAGCGGGAATGCCGAGCAGTTCTTC.

The rearrangement joins TRBV18 to TRBJ2-5, with 9 nucleotides matching TRBD2. CDR1 and CDR2 from the germline V gene are KGHSH and LQKENI. With 0 bases clipped from V and 7 bases from J, the junction kept 6 bases outside the gene matches. The CDR3 runs 15 residues. CDR3 residues: CASSPPSGGVGTQYF. CDR3 nucleotides: TGTGCCAGCTCACCACCTAGCGGGGGCGTTGGGACCCAGTACTTC. The full variable domain, with the rest looked up from reference TRBV18 and TRBJ2-5, is NAGVMQNPRHLVRRRGQEARLRCSPMKGHSHVYWYRQLPEEGLKFMVYLQKENIIDESGMPKERFSAEFPKEGPSILRIQQVVRGDSAAYFCASSPPSGGVGTQYFGPGTRLLVL.

This chain joins TRBV27 and TRBJ2-7, with a weak D call TRBD1 (6 bases). The CDR3 runs to 14 residues. In germline, CDR1 is MNHEY, CDR2 SMNVEV (reference sequence). Trimming took off 8 bases at V and 2 bases at J, with 16 bases between the two ends. This chain's CDR3 is CASGHRAGAYEQYF. The CDR3 DNA reads as TGTGCCAGCGGCCACAGGGCCGGAGCCTACGAGCAGTACTTC.

In its sample, this clone was seen once. The chain couples TRBV6-1 to TRBJ2-7, with D possibly being TRBD1 (5 bases). Germline assignment: CDR1 MNHNS and CDR2 SASEGT. This CDR3 has 11 residues. Trimming removed 4 bases at V and 12 bases at J, with 13 bases between. CDR3 nucleotides: TGTGCCAGCAGTGGTTCGCAGGGCTCGTACTTC. It yields the protein CASSGSQGSYF.

This clone was counted a single time. This chain links TRBV7-2 with TRBJ2-2; D gene unclear. Between the trimmed V and J ends, which lost 8 bases and 5 bases, there was a span of 15 bases. This CDR3 has 14 amino acids. The germline V gene encodes CDR1 SGHTA and CDR2 FQGNSA. Written as DNA, the CDR3 is TGTGCCAGCTTAGTTCGAGTCGGGACCGGGGAGCTGTTTTTT. The encoded protein is CASLVRVGTGELFF.

This clone is a singleton in its sample. The chain uses TRBV18 and TRBJ1-4; 7 nucleotides match TRBD1. In germline, CDR1 is KGHSH, CDR2 LQKENI. V gave up 4 bases and J gave up 2 bases; unmatched junction bases: 1. The CDR3 runs to 14 residues. The CDR3 DNA is TGTGCCAGCTCACAGGGGGCCACTAATGAAAAACTGTTTTTT. It specifies CASSQGATNEKLFF.

V is TRBV9 and J is TRBJ1-2; D possibly corresponds to TRBD1 (6 bases). V was trimmed by 6 bases and J by 5 bases, leaving 14 bases between them. The CDR3 loop spans 13 amino acids. Germline-derived CDR1 and CDR2 are SGDLS and YYNGEE. The CDR3 reads CASTTGILYGYTF. CDR3 coding DNA: TGTGCCAGCACCACAGGGATCCTTTATGGCTACACCTTC.

The gene calls are TRBV6-6 and TRBJ1-5; no definite D call. Trimming cost V 3 bases and J 7 bases, with 19 bases left between them. The germline gives CDR1 MNHNY, CDR2 SVGAGI (reference sequence). The CDR3 extends over 16 amino acids. The CDR3 here is CASSYEQSPLGQPQHF. The DNA for the CDR3 is TGTGCCAGCAGTTATGAACAGTCCCCCCTGGGCCAGCCCCAGCATTTT.

The chain has TRBV19 and TRBJ1-1; D is uncertain. Germline lookup yields CDR1 LNHDA and CDR2 SQIVND (reference sequence). V shed 6 bases and J shed 2 bases, with 10 bases lying between them. There are 13 residues in the CDR3. CDR3 bases: TGTGCCAGTAGCCTCCAGAGAAACACTGAAGCTTTCTTT. Its protein is CASSLQRNTEAFF.

The chain couples TRBV5-1 to TRBJ2-1; D is unresolved. V gave up 0 bases and J gave up 0 bases, with 10 bases separating them. Germline assignment: CDR1 SGHRS and CDR2 YFSETQ. This CDR3 is 16 amino acids long. In DNA, the CDR3 is TGCGCCAGCAGCTTGGACCACCAGAGCTCCTACAATGAGCAGTTCTTC. Protein product: CASSLDHQSSYNEQFF. Based on the CDR3 plus reference TRBV5-1 and TRBJ2-1, the full variable domain is KAGVTQTPRYLIKTRGQQVTLSCSPISGHRSVSWYQQTPGQGLQFLFEYFSETQRNKGNFPGRFSGRQFSNSRSEMNVSTLELGDSALYLCASSLDHQSSYNEQFFGPGTRLTVL.

This chain links TRBV12-3 or TRBV12-4 with TRBJ1-5; D unresolved. CDR3 length: 12 amino acids. Trimming cost V 2 bases and J 11 bases, with 10 bases left between them. CDR3 protein: CASSLSGKAQHF. Written as DNA, the CDR3 is TGTGCCAGCAGTTTATCGGGTAAGGCCCAGCATTTT.

The V and J genes are TRBV18 and TRBJ1-1; D is unclear. CDR3 length equals 16 residues. CDR1 and CDR2 (germline): KGHSH, LQKENI. Between the trimmed V and J ends, which lost 2 bases and 0 bases, there was a span of 13 bases. The DNA for the CDR3 is TGTGCCAGCTCACCAAACAGACGACTAATGAACACTGAAGCTTTCTTT. This translates into CASSPNRRLMNTEAFF.

The CDR3 coding sequence is TGTGCCAGCAGTAGGACTAGCGGTAGCTCCTACGAGCAGTACTTC. Protein sequence: CASSRTSGSSYEQYF. The chain is built from TRBV7-2 and TRBJ2-7, with 10 bases identical to TRBD2. CDR3 length: 15 amino acids. V lost 6 bases to trimming and J lost 0 bases; unmatched junction nucleotides: 5. The germline gives CDR1 SGHTA, CDR2 FQGNSA.

The CDR3 protein is CSASMAGDTGELFF. In DNA form, the CDR3 reads TGCAGTGCTAGTATGGCGGGAGATACCGGGGAGCTGTTTTTT. J is TRBJ2-2 and V is TRBV20-1; 7 bases line up with TRBD2. Germline trimming cut 3 bases from V and 5 bases from J; bases unmatched to any gene: 6. This CDR3 comprises 14 residues. Germline assignment: CDR1 DFQATT and CDR2 SNEGSKA (reference sequence).

This clone has more than one count but fewer than ten. V is TRBV7-2 and J is TRBJ2-3; D remains unclear. V lost 1 base and J lost 7, with 6 bases in between. This CDR3 spans 12 amino acids. CDR1 and CDR2 from the germline V gene are SGHTA and FQGNSA. The CDR3: CASSLVSNTQYF. CDR3 DNA sequence: TGTGCCAGCAGCTTAGTTTCAAATACGCAGTATTTT.